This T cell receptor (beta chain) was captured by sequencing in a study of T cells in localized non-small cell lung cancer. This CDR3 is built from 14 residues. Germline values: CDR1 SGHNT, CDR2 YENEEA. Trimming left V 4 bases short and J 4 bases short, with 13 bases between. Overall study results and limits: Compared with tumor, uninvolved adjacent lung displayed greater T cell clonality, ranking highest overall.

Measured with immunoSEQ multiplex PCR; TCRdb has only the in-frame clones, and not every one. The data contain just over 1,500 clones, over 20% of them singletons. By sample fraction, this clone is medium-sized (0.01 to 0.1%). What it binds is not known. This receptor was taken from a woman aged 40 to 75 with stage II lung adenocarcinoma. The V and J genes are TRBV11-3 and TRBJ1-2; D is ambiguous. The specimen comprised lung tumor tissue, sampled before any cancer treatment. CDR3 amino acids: CASSSGPAFYGYTF. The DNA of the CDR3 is TGTGCCAGCAGCTCGGGTCCAGCGTTCTATGGCTACACCTTC.